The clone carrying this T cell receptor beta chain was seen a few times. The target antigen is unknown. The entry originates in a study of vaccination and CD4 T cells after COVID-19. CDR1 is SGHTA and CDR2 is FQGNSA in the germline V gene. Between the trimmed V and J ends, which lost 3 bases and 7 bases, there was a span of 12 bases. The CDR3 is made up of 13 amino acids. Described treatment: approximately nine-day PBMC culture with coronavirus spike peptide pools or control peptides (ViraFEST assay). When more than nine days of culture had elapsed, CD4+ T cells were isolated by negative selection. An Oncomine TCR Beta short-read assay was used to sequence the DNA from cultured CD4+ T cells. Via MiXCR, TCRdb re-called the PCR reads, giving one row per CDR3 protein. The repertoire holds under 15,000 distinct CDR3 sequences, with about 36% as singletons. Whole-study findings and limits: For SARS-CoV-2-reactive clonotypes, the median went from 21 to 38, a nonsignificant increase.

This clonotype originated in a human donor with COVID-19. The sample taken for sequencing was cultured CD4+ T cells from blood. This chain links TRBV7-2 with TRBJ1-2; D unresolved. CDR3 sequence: CASSLAGARGYTF. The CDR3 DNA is TGTGCCAGCAGCTTGGCGGGAGCGCGTGGCTACACCTTC.